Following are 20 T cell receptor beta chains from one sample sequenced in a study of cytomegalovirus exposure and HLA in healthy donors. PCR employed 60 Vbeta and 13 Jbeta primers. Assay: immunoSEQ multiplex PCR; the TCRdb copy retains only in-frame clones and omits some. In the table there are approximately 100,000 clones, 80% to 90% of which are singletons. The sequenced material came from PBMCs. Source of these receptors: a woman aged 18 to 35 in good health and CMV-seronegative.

CDR3 amino acids: CASSYGLAGAFEQFF. For the CDR3, the DNA is TGTGCCAGCAGTTACGGGTTAGCGGGAGCATTCGAGCAGTTCTTC. This sequence joins TRBV6-6 and TRBJ2-1; 9 bases are a match to TRBD2. This CDR3 has 15 residues. Germline V gene sequence: CDR1 MNHNY, CDR2 SVGAGI (reference sequence). The ends lost 2 bases at V and 10 bases at J; junction bases unmatched: 9.

CDR3 in DNA: TGTGCCACTGGGGGCCATGGGTACACTGAAGCTTTCTTT. Protein product: CATGGHGYTEAFF. This chain uses TRBV28 with TRBJ1-1; the D gene is possibly TRBD1 (6 bases). The CDR3 runs 13 residues. Germline values: CDR1 MDHEN, CDR2 SYDVKM. Trimming stripped 10 bases from V and 3 bases from J, with 15 bases between.

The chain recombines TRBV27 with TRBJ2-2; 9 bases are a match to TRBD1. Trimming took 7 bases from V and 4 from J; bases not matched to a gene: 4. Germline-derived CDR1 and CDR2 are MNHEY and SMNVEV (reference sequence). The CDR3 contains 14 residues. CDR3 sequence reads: CASTDRGSTGELFF. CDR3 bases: TGTGCCAGCACCGACAGGGGGAGCACCGGGGAGCTGTTTTTT.

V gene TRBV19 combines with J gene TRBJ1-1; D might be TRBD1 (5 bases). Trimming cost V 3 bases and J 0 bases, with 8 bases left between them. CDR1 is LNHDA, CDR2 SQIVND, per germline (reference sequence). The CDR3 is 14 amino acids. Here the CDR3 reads CASSIGGMNTEAFF. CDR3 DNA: TGTGCCAGTAGTATCGGGGGTATGAACACTGAAGCTTTCTTT.

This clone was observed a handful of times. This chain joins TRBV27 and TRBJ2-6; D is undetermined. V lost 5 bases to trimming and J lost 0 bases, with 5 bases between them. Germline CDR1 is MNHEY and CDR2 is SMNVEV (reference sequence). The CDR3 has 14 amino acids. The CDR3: CASSASSGANVLTF. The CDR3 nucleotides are TGTGCCAGCAGTGCGAGCTCTGGGGCCAACGTCCTGACTTTC.

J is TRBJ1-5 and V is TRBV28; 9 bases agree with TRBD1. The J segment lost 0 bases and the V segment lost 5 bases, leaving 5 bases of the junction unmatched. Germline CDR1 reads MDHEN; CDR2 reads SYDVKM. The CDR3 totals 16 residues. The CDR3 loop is CASSATGGLSNQPQHF. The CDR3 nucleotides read TGTGCCAGCAGTGCGACAGGGGGTCTTAGCAATCAGCCCCAGCATTTT. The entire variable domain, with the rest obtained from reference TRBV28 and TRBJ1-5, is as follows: DVKVTQSSRYLVKRTGEKVFLECVQDMDHENMFWYRQDPGLGLRLIYFSYDVKMKEKGDIPEGYSVSREKKERFSLILESASTNQTSMYLCASSATGGLSNQPQHFGDGTRLSIL.

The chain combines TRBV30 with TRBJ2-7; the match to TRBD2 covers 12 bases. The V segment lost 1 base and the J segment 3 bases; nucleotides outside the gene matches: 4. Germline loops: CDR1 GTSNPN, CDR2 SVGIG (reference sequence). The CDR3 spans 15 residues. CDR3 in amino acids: CAWSGLAGDYYEQYF. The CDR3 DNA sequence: TGTGCCTGGAGTGGACTAGCGGGAGATTACTACGAGCAGTACTTC.

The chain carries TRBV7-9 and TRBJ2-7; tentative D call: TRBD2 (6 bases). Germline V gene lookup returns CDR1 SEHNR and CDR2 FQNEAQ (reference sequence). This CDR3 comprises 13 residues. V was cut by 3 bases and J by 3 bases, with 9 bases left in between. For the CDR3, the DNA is TGTGCCAGCAGCTTTGGGGGGATCTACGAGCAGTACTTC. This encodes CASSFGGIYEQYF.

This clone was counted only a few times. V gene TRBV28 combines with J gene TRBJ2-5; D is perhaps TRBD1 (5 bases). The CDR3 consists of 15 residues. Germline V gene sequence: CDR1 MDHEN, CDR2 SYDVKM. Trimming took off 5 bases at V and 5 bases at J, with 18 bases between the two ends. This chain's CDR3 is CASSPSGIQEETQYF. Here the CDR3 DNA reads TGTGCCAGCAGTCCCTCAGGGATACAGGAGGAGACCCAGTACTTC.

The chain's CDR3 is CASSFPGEGQQPQHF. For the CDR3, the DNA is TGTGCCAGCAGTTTCCCAGGGGAAGGTCAACAGCCCCAGCATTTT. The rearrangement joins TRBV28 to TRBJ1-5; D possibly corresponds to TRBD1 (6 bases). The CDR3 spans 15 residues. Per the germline V gene, CDR1 is MDHEN and CDR2 is SYDVKM. V gave up 3 bases and J gave up 7 bases, with 16 bases separating them.

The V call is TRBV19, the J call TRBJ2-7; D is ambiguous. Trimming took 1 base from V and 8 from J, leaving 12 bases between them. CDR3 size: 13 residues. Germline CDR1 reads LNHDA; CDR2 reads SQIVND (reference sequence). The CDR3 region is CASSIGDADQQYF. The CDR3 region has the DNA TGTGCCAGTAGTATAGGTGACGCGGATCAGCAGTACTTC.

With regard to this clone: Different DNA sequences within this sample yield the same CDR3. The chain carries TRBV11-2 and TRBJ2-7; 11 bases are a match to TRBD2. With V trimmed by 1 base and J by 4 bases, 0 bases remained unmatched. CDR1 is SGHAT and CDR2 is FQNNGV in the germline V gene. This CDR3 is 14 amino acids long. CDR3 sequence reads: CASSLGTSGYEQYF. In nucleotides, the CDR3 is TGTGCCAGCAGCTTAGGGACTAGCGGGTACGAGCAGTACTTC. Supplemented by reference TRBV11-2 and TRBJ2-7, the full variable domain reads EAGVAQSPRYKIIEKRQSVAFWCNPISGHATLYWYQQILGQGPKLLIQFQNNGVVDDSQLPKDRFSAERLKGVDSTLKIQPAKLEDSAVYLCASSLGTSGYEQYFGPGTRLTVT.

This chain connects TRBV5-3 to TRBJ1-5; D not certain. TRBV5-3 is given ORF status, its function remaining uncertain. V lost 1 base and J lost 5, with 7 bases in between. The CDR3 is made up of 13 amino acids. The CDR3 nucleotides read TGTGCCAGAAGCTTGTTGCGTGATCAGCCCCAGCATTTT. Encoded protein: CARSLLRDQPQHF.

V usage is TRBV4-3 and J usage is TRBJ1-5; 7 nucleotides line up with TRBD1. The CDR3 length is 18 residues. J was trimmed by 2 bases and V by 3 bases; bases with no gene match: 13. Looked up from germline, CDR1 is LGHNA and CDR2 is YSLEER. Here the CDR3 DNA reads TGCGCCAGCAGCCAGGCCCTGACCAAGGGGGCTGGCAATCAGCCCCAGCATTTT. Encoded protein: CASSQALTKGAGNQPQHF.

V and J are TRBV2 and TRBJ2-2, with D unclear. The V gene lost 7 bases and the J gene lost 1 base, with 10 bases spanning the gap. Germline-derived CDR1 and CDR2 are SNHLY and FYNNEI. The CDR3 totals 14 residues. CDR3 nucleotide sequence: TGTGCCAGCACAAGCGCCAGGAACACCGGGGAGCTGTTTTTT. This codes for CASTSARNTGELFF. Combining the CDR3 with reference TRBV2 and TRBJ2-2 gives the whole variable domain EPEVTQTPSHQVTQMGQEVILRCVPISNHLYFYWYRQILGQKVEFLVSFYNNEISEKSEIFDDQFSVERPDGSNFTLKIRSTKLEDSAMYFCASTSARNTGELFFGEGSRLTVL.

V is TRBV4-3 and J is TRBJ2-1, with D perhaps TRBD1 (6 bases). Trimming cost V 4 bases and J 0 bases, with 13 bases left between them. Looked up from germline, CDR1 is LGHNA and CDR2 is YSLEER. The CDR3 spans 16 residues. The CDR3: CASSLNRVGSYNEQFF. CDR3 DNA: TGCGCCAGCAGCCTAAACAGGGTAGGCTCCTACAATGAGCAGTTCTTC.

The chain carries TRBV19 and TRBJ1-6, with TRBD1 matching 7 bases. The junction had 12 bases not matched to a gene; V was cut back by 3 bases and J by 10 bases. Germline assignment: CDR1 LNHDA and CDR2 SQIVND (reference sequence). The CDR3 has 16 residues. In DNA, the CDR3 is TGTGCCAGTAGTATCATTCAGGGGGGATACGGATCACCCCTCCACTTT. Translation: CASSIIQGGYGSPLHF.

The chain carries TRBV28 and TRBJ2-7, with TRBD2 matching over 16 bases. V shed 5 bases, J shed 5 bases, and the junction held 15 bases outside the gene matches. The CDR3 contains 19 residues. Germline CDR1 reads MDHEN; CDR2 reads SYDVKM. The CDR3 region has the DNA TGTGCCAGCAGTCCCCCCGGCCGGGGACTAGCGGGGGGGTTGGACGAGCAGTACTTC. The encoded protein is CASSPPGRGLAGGLDEQYF. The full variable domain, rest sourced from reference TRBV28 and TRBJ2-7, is DVKVTQSSRYLVKRTGEKVFLECVQDMDHENMFWYRQDPGLGLRLIYFSYDVKMKEKGDIPEGYSVSREKKERFSLILESASTNQTSMYLCASSPPGRGLAGGLDEQYFGPGTRLTVT.

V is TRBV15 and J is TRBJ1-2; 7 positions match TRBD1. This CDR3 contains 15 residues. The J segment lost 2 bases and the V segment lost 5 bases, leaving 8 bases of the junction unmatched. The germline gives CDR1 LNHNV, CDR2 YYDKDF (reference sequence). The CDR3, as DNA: TGTGCCACCAGCGAAACAGGGGCTGGAAACTATGGCTACACCTTC. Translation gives CATSETGAGNYGYTF.

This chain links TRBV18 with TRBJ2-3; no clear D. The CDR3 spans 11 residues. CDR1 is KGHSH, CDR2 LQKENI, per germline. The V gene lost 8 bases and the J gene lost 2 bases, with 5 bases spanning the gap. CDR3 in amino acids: CASTDTDTQYF. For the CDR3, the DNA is TGTGCCAGCACAGACACAGATACGCAGTATTTT.